The 9 T cell receptor beta chains below were found in one sample sequenced in a study of cytomegalovirus exposure and HLA in healthy donors. Use of 60 Vbeta and 13 Jbeta primers characterized the PCR. Assay: immunoSEQ multiplex PCR; the TCRdb copy retains only in-frame clones and omits some. In the table there are about 130,000 clones, 84% of which are singletons. The specimen was PBMCs. These receptors came from a man aged 45-65 years in good health and CMV-seronegative.

The chain joins TRBV7-2 to TRBJ2-1, with TRBD1 matching 9 bases. V shed 5 bases, J shed 9 bases, and the junction held 11 bases outside the gene matches. The germline V gene has CDR1 SGHTA and CDR2 FQGNSA. The CDR3 length is 15 residues. CDR3 in DNA: TGTGCCAGCAGCCCGGGGACAGGGTCCTGGATTGAGCAGTTCTTC. Its protein product is CASSPGTGSWIEQFF.

This clone was seen a single time. The chain combines TRBV30 with TRBJ1-4; unclear D gene. The V and J ends lost 0 bases and 6 bases respectively, with 11 bases between them. Germline V gene sequence: CDR1 GTSNPN, CDR2 SVGIG (reference sequence). The CDR3 length is 14 residues. In DNA, the CDR3 is TGTGCCTGGAGTGTGGGAGGGCCTGATGAAAAACTGTTTTTT. Translating gives CAWSVGGPDEKLFF.

The chain carries TRBV19 and TRBJ1-4; 8 bases agree with TRBD1. The CDR3 loop spans 15 amino acids. The germline V gene encodes CDR1 LNHDA and CDR2 SQIVND (reference sequence). V shed 1 base and J 7 bases; nucleotides not matched to a gene: 5. Here the CDR3 DNA reads TGTGCCAGTAGTATAGGATCGACAGGGGCTGAAAAACTGTTTTTT. Translated, it gives CASSIGSTGAEKLFF.

The V call is TRBV19, the J call TRBJ1-5; 8 bases are shared with TRBD1. The CDR3 loop spans 15 amino acids. Looked up from germline, CDR1 is LNHDA and CDR2 is SQIVND (reference sequence). J gave up 4 bases and V 5 bases, and 7 bases lay outside the gene matches. Here the CDR3 DNA reads TGTGCCAGTAGTCAGGGGGCGTCCCCTAATCAGCCCCAGCATTTT. It translates to CASSQGASPNQPQHF.

This chain connects TRBV5-4 to TRBJ2-1, with 11 bases fitting TRBD1. The ends lost 1 base at V and 3 bases at J; junction bases unmatched: 3. The CDR3 sequence is 16 residues long. In germline, CDR1 is SGHNT, CDR2 YYREEE (reference sequence). The CDR3 sequence: CASSLPGTGGYNEQFF. The CDR3, as DNA: TGTGCCAGCAGCTTGCCCGGGACAGGGGGCTACAATGAGCAGTTCTTC.

The V call is TRBV6-6, the J call TRBJ2-7; 7 nucleotides align to TRBD2. V trimming: 9 bases; J trimming: 6 bases; junction bases outside the gene matches: 8. CDR3 size: 12 residues. Germline assignment: CDR1 MNHNY and CDR2 SVGAGI (reference sequence). As DNA, the CDR3 is TGTGCCAGTGGGGGGGGTTTGGGCGAGCAGTACTTC. Its translation is CASGGGLGEQYF.

The chain recombines TRBV18 with TRBJ2-5, with 7 positions matching TRBD1. Germline CDR1 is KGHSH and CDR2 is LQKENI. The CDR3 length is 15 residues. V lost 8 bases, J lost 5 bases, and 14 bases stayed unmatched. Here the CDR3 DNA reads TGTGCCAGCGCCACAGGGGTCTTCCTCAGGGAGACCCAGTACTTC. Its translation: CASATGVFLRETQYF.

V gene TRBV11-1 combines with J gene TRBJ1-1; D is unresolved. The CDR3 sequence is 15 residues long. V lost 5 bases to trimming and J lost 0 bases, with 13 bases between them. Germline V gene sequence: CDR1 SGHAT, CDR2 FQDESV (reference sequence). The CDR3, as DNA: TGTGCCAGCAGCCCAATTTGGGCCATGAACACTGAAGCTTTCTTT. It yields the protein CASSPIWAMNTEAFF.

The genes are TRBV11-2 and TRBJ1-1, with TRBD1 identical over 8 bases. V shed 4 bases, J shed 7 bases, and the junction held 5 bases outside the gene matches. CDR3 length: 13 residues. CDR1 is SGHAT, CDR2 FQNNGV, per germline. This CDR3 reads CASSSQGVGEAFF. The DNA for the CDR3 is TGTGCCAGCAGCTCACAGGGGGTGGGTGAAGCTTTCTTT.